This T cell receptor (beta chain) was recovered during a study of T cell responses to AZD1222 COVID-19 vaccine. General observations from the study: The study found vaccine-associated CD4 TCRs spanning spike, dominant at 160-218 and 743-854.

The CDR3 extends over 14 amino acids. The sample holds a few counts of this clone. As yet, its antigen is unknown. Second doses at about 4 or about 12 weeks were pooled. Profiling relied on immunoSEQ multiplex PCR, and the TCRdb table lists in-frame clones only, not all of them. The top ten hold roughly 4.4% of the sample, which has 100,000 to 150,000 clones, approximately 85% seen once. V gene TRBV21-1 combines with J gene TRBJ1-6. TRBV21-1 is tagged as a pseudogene. The starting material was peripheral blood, obtained 28 days after the second AZD1222 dose. This TCR was recovered from an adult who received the AZD1222 COVID-19 vaccine. CDR3 residues: CASSKGRGNSPLHF. For the CDR3, the DNA is TGTGCCAGCAGCAAAGGGAGGGGTAATTCACCCCTCCACTTT.